A single sample is the source of the 25 T cell receptor beta chains below, sequenced in a study of cytomegalovirus exposure and HLA in healthy donors. Primers included in the PCR were 60 Vbeta and 13 Jbeta primers. Profiling relied on immunoSEQ multiplex PCR, and the TCRdb table lists in-frame clones only, not all of them. The table for this sample gives 35,000 to 45,000 clones. The source material was PBMCs. The receptors stem from a man aged 25 to 40 in good health and CMV-seronegative.

The chain employs TRBV2 and TRBJ1-3, with 7 bases that match TRBD1. Trimming cost V 7 bases and J 0 bases; bases outside gene matches: 6. This CDR3 has 15 residues. Germline-derived CDR1 and CDR2 are SNHLY and FYNNEI. The CDR3 DNA reads as TGTGCCAGCACTGACAGGGCGTACTCTGGAAACACCATATATTTT. As protein: CASTDRAYSGNTIYF.

V gene TRBV6-5 combines with J gene TRBJ1-5, with TRBD1 as a possible D gene (5 bases). The CDR3 sequence is 12 residues long. V dropped 4 bases and J dropped 11 bases, with 12 bases sitting between them. Per germline, CDR1 MNHEY and CDR2 SVGAGI. This CDR3 reads CASSSHSGAQHF. CDR3 in DNA: TGTGCCAGCAGTTCCCACTCGGGGGCCCAGCATTTT.

CDR3 residues: CASSLGGVSTGELFF. The CDR3 DNA is TGCGCCAGCAGCTTGGGGGGGGTGAGCACCGGGGAGCTGTTTTTT. J is TRBJ2-2 and V is TRBV5-1, with D possibly TRBD2 on 6 matching bases. Germline V gene sequence: CDR1 SGHRS, CDR2 YFSETQ. Trimming cost V 0 bases and J 4 bases, with 10 bases left between them. The CDR3 covers 15 residues.

The rearrangement joins TRBV5-4 to TRBJ1-4; a possible D gene is TRBD1 (6 bases). V was shortened by 4 bases and J by 8 bases, with 15 bases between the two germline ends. The germline V gene has CDR1 SGHNT and CDR2 YYREEE (reference sequence). The CDR3 totals 14 residues. The CDR3 bases are TGTGCCAGCAGCCTGCAGGGGAGCGGAGAAAAACTGTTTTTT. As protein: CASSLQGSGEKLFF.

V usage is TRBV4-3 and J usage is TRBJ1-5; the D is unclear. The CDR3 is 14 residues long. V lost 5 bases to trimming and J lost 7 bases, with 15 bases between them. Germline CDR1 reads LGHNA; CDR2 reads YSLEER. In nucleotides, the CDR3 is TGCGCCAGCAGCGACGGAGGGCAAGGGCAGCCCCAGCATTTT. Translated, it gives CASSDGGQGQPQHF.

This sequence joins TRBV18 and TRBJ1-1; unclear D gene. The CDR3 loop spans 13 amino acids. Germline V gene lookup returns CDR1 KGHSH and CDR2 LQKENI. V lost 5 bases and J 0 bases, leaving 7 bases between the germline ends. In DNA form, the CDR3 reads TGTGCCAGCTCAGGCGGAATGAACACTGAAGCTTTCTTT. It translates to CASSGGMNTEAFF.

The chain is built from TRBV7-9 and TRBJ2-7, with TRBD1 matching 8 bases. The CDR3 loop spans 14 amino acids. V gave up 1 base and J gave up 5 bases; unmatched junction bases: 4. In germline, CDR1 is SEHNR, CDR2 FQNEAQ (reference sequence). The CDR3 nucleotides are TGTGCCAGCAGCTTAGGCAGGGGGCGCAACGAGCAGTACTTC. The encoded protein is CASSLGRGRNEQYF.

This CDR3 is CASSEFLSGEQYF. The CDR3 nucleotides read TGTGCCAGCAGTGAATTCTTGTCCGGCGAGCAGTACTTC. The chain couples TRBV2 to TRBJ2-7; D ambiguous. The CDR3 extends over 13 amino acids. V lost 2 bases, J lost 6 bases, and 11 bases lay in between. CDR1 SNHLY and CDR2 FYNNEI come from the germline V gene.

The chain couples TRBV18 to TRBJ1-6; D not certain. V shed 6 bases and J shed 0 bases, with 9 bases lying between them. This CDR3 is built from 15 residues. Per germline, CDR1 KGHSH and CDR2 LQKENI. The CDR3 region has the DNA TGTGCCAGCTCGGCCTGGAGCTCCTATAATTCACCCCTCCACTTT. Amino acids: CASSAWSSYNSPLHF. Supplemented by reference TRBV18 and TRBJ1-6, the full variable domain reads NAGVMQNPRHLVRRRGQEARLRCSPMKGHSHVYWYRQLPEEGLKFMVYLQKENIIDESGMPKERFSAEFPKEGPSILRIQQVVRGDSAAYFCASSAWSSYNSPLHFGNGTRLTVT.

J is TRBJ1-2 and V is TRBV4-1; D is possibly TRBD1 (5 bases). CDR3 length equals 14 residues. V was cut by 4 bases and J by 3 bases, with 12 bases left in between. Germline loops: CDR1 MGHRA, CDR2 YSYEKL. This CDR3 reads CASSLGEGDYGYTF. CDR3 coding DNA: TGCGCCAGCAGCCTAGGGGAAGGGGACTATGGCTACACCTTC.

This chain uses TRBV18 with TRBJ2-7, with 9 nucleotides matching TRBD1. The CDR3 is 14 residues long. The V gene end was trimmed by 2 bases and the J gene end by 5 bases; junction bases not matched to a gene: 4. Germline lookup yields CDR1 KGHSH and CDR2 LQKENI. This chain's CDR3 is CASSPRDRAHEQYF. CDR3 bases: TGTGCCAGCTCACCAAGGGACAGGGCACACGAGCAGTACTTC.

V gene TRBV5-1 combines with J gene TRBJ2-6, with D tentatively TRBD2 (5 bases). Between the trimmed V and J ends, which lost 0 bases and 1 base, there was a span of 14 bases. CDR3 length: 18 residues. Germline CDR1 is SGHRS and CDR2 is YFSETQ. CDR3 protein: CASSLDGVSGSGANVLTF. In DNA, the CDR3 is TGCGCCAGCAGCTTGGATGGGGTGTCGGGGTCTGGGGCCAACGTCCTGACTTTC. Variable domain in full (rest from reference TRBV5-1 and TRBJ2-6): KAGVTQTPRYLIKTRGQQVTLSCSPISGHRSVSWYQQTPGQGLQFLFEYFSETQRNKGNFPGRFSGRQFSNSRSEMNVSTLELGDSALYLCASSLDGVSGSGANVLTFGAGSRLTVL.

The chain employs TRBV29-1 and TRBJ1-2; 9 nucleotides align to TRBD1. Per germline, CDR1 SQVTM and CDR2 ANQGSEA. Trimming at V came to 6 bases and at J to 4 bases, leaving 6 bases not matched to a gene. CDR3 size: 13 residues. The CDR3 region is CSVTGTGRYGYTF. CDR3 sequence (DNA): TGCAGCGTGACCGGGACAGGGCGCTATGGCTACACCTTC.

The rearrangement links TRBV10-3 to TRBJ1-6, with D possibly TRBD1 on 6 matching bases. V dropped 0 bases and J dropped 6 bases, with 21 bases sitting between them. CDR1 and CDR2 (germline): ENHRY, SYGVKD. This CDR3 comprises 19 residues. CDR3 residues: CAISESISMAGVLNSPLHF. CDR3 bases: TGTGCCATCAGTGAGTCGATTTCGATGGCAGGGGTTCTTAATTCACCCCTCCACTTT.

Turning to this clone: This sample also contains other DNA sequences that code for the same CDR3. The CDR3 nucleotides read TGTGCCAGTAGCGAGGACAGGGTACAATATGGCTACACCTTC. Translation gives CASSEDRVQYGYTF. The chain is built from TRBV7-9 and TRBJ1-2; 8 nucleotides agree with TRBD1. The ends lost 9 bases at V and 5 bases at J; junction bases unmatched: 11. The CDR3 loop spans 14 amino acids. The germline V gene encodes CDR1 SEHNR and CDR2 FQNEAQ (reference sequence).

The gene calls are TRBV7-3 and TRBJ1-2; TRBD1 agrees at 7 bases. In germline, CDR1 is SGHTA, CDR2 FQGTGA. The CDR3 consists of 14 residues. V trimming: 5 bases; J trimming: 4 bases; junction bases outside the gene matches: 7. DNA of the CDR3: TGTGCCAGCAGCCTCAACGGGGACAGCTATGGCTACACCTTC. This sequence encodes CASSLNGDSYGYTF.

The chain carries TRBV27 and TRBJ1-2; 9 nucleotides line up with TRBD1. Unmatched junction bases numbered 9, after V lost 5 bases and J lost 5 bases. Per the germline V gene, CDR1 is MNHEY and CDR2 is SMNVEV (reference sequence). CDR3 size: 15 residues. CDR3 sequence: CASSAVRDRVYGYTF. The CDR3 nucleotides are TGTGCCAGCAGTGCCGTCCGGGACAGGGTGTATGGCTACACCTTC.

This chain connects TRBV2 to TRBJ2-7, with a possible D match to TRBD1 (5 bases). This CDR3 region has 15 residues. V lost 6 bases to trimming and J lost 1 base, with 16 bases between them. Germline V gene data show CDR1 as SNHLY and CDR2 as FYNNEI. CDR3 bases: TGTGCCAGCAGGGCAACAGGAAGTCGATCCTACGAGCAGTACTTC. Translation: CASRATGSRSYEQYF.

As for this clone: At the DNA level, this CDR3 is encoded by other sequences in the same sample as well. The rearrangement uses TRBV9 and TRBJ2-1; 7 bases match TRBD2. This CDR3 is built from 16 residues. Germline loops: CDR1 SGDLS, CDR2 YYNGEE. J was trimmed by 9 bases and V by 0 bases; bases with no gene match: 12. The CDR3 nucleotides read TGTGCCAGCAGCGTAGGAGCTCGCGGGAGTAGCAGTGAGCAGTTCTTC. It codes for CASSVGARGSSSEQFF.

This chain uses TRBV4-3 with TRBJ1-3; D not certain. Germline loops: CDR1 LGHNA, CDR2 YSLEER. With 2 bases removed from V and 0 bases from J, the gap between germline ends came to 11 bases. This CDR3 region has 16 residues. CDR3 loop: CASSQLLTNSGNTIYF. CDR3 nucleotides: TGCGCCAGCAGCCAACTCCTGACAAACTCTGGAAACACCATATATTTT.

The chain links TRBV11-1 to TRBJ1-1; TRBD1 matches 7 bases. Trimming cost V 5 bases and J 0 bases; bases outside gene matches: 6. Germline CDR1 is SGHAT and CDR2 is FQDESV (reference sequence). CDR3 size: 15 residues. The CDR3 DNA sequence: TGTGCCAGCAGCCTAACCACAGGGGTGAACACTGAAGCTTTCTTT. It encodes CASSLTTGVNTEAFF.

The chain combines TRBV11-2 with TRBJ2-3, with 10 bases lining up with TRBD2. The CDR3 extends over 16 amino acids. CDR1 and CDR2 from the germline V gene are SGHAT and FQNNGV. The junction had 9 bases not matched to a gene; V was cut back by 5 bases and J by 4 bases. As DNA, the CDR3 is TGTGCCAGCAGCCCCCTAGCGGGAGCGGGTGCAGATACGCAGTATTTT. As protein: CASSPLAGAGADTQYF.

The CDR3 reads CASSVGVQAEAFF. The CDR3 region has the DNA TGTGCCAGCAGCGTAGGCGTCCAGGCCGAAGCTTTCTTT. This chain joins TRBV9 and TRBJ1-1; D unclear. The germline V and J ends were trimmed by 0 bases and 8 bases, with 11 bases remaining between them. This CDR3 contains 13 residues. CDR1 is SGDLS and CDR2 is YYNGEE in the germline V gene.

The genes are TRBV7-9 and TRBJ1-1, with no clear D. Germline loops: CDR1 SEHNR, CDR2 FQNEAQ (reference sequence). Deletions cut 1 base from V and 1 base from J, with 7 bases between. This CDR3 comprises 14 residues. CDR3 loop: CASSLETGNTEAFF. CDR3 sequence (DNA): TGTGCCAGCAGCTTAGAGACGGGGAACACTGAAGCTTTCTTT.

V and J are TRBV7-3 and TRBJ2-1; TRBD2 agrees at 8 bases. V was clipped by 1 base and J by 0 bases; unmatched bases: 8. CDR3 length equals 18 residues. Germline V gene data show CDR1 as SGHTA and CDR2 as FQGTGA. Here the CDR3 reads CASSLMGGRSYSYNEQFF. In nucleotides, the CDR3 is TGTGCCAGCAGCTTAATGGGCGGGAGGTCCTACTCCTACAATGAGCAGTTCTTC.